This T cell receptor beta chain was captured by sequencing in a study of PD-L1 blockade in urothelial cancer. Looking at the study overall: Males with bladder-origin urothelial cancer constituted most of the roughly 29 patients. Of prior chemotherapy regimens, patients had received between 0 and 3. Study-wide points: Clonality of blood TCR below the median before treatment predicted better survival.

As to this clone: Its antigen is undetermined.

CDR1 and CDR2 (germline): LNHDA, SQIVND (reference sequence). The CDR3 has 19 amino acids. The junction had 16 bases not matched to a gene; V was cut back by 3 bases and J by 4 bases. Repertoires were generated with immunoSEQ multiplex PCR, while TCRdb's copy carries only in-frame clones and drops some. The sample has approximately 79,000 clones, about nine tenths seen once; the top ten hold 4.5% to 6.5%. The clonotype was recovered from a woman in her 70s with urothelial cancer. V gene TRBV19 combines with J gene TRBJ2-3; TRBD2 matches at 10 bases. This specimen consisted of PBMCs, obtained around atezolizumab (anti-PD-L1) treatment. The CDR3 DNA is TGTGCCAGTAGTATCCGCCTTCGGCTAGCGGGAGCCATAGCAGATACGCAGTATTTT. It encodes CASSIRLRLAGAIADTQYF.